Reported below is one T cell receptor (beta chain). The antigen is unknown. The junction does not match germline at one end; this may be a read error. In germline, CDR1 is MNHEY, CDR2 SVGEGT. The CDR3 spans 14 residues. No treatment of any kind had been given to any patient before thyroid surgery. This specimen comes from a study of metastatic and nonmetastatic thyroid tumors. The overall study: Patients with malignant and benign thyroid disease provided blood and tumor or nodule tissue, whose repertoires were compared.

As originally analysed: Built for papillary thyroid cancer, a distant-metastasis classifier drew on CDR3 differences across clinicopathological groups. MiXCR re-clonotyped the PCR reads for TCRdb. TCRdb's processing, not the authors', yielded these V and J calls. Counted here are fewer than 12,000 clones, under 30% occurring once; the ten biggest clones make up approximately 10%. Points from the study as a whole: Versus benign nodules, malignant thyroid tumors reportedly had significantly higher TCR beta diversity, in blood and tumor.

The clonotype comes from a male donor with papillary thyroid cancer or a benign thyroid nodule (not recorded which). Some clones in this sample may be carry-over from other donors' samples. V is TRBV6-2 or TRBV6-3 and J is TRBJ2-7; 8 nucleotides line up with TRBD2. Sequencing was done on a sample of tumor tissue. The CDR3 sequence: CATVIGRVTYEHYF. CDR3 sequence (DNA): TGTGCCACGGTGATCGGGAGGGTCACCTACGAGCATTACTTC.